The subject of this entry is one TCR beta chain. No antigen is known for it. Only in-frame clones appear in the TCRdb table, and some are missing; sequencing was by immunoSEQ multiplex PCR. The table has about 82,000 clones, just over 85% seen once. This record belongs to a study of OX40 agonist ivuxolimab in advanced cancers. Study-wide results and caveats: Individuals who were partial responders at 0.1-3.0 mg/kg had clonal expansion that ranked among the lowest.

The CDR3 runs 12 residues. Deletions cut 4 bases from V and 8 bases from J, with 11 bases between. The germline V gene encodes CDR1 GTSNPN and CDR2 SVGIG (reference sequence). This chain uses TRBV30 with TRBJ1-4; a weak D match, TRBD1 (6 bases). The sequencing here drew on CD4+ or CD8+ T cells sorted from blood, taken in a trial of the OX40 agonist ivuxolimab. The origin of this receptor is an adult with an advanced solid tumor such as melanoma, head and neck, liver or kidney cancer. CDR3 protein: CAWKRGEEKLFF. The DNA of the CDR3 is TGTGCCTGGAAAAGGGGGGAAGAAAAACTGTTTTTT.